Included here is one T cell receptor beta chain sequence, with context. The data were produced by immunoSEQ multiplex PCR, yet TCRdb's version contains in-frame clones alone and is incomplete. The sample includes tens of thousands of clones, roughly 92% of them seen just once. In germline, CDR1 is SGHAT, CDR2 FQNNGV. V was pared by 3 bases and J by 4 bases, with 16 bases of the junction left unmatched. The CDR3 has 18 residues. The source of the sample is a study of control samples from healthy donors and cancer patients. The source of this sequence is a woman between 25 and 40 years old in good health. V and J are TRBV11-2 and TRBJ1-1, with 8 bases fitting TRBD1. Sequencing was performed on blood. The CDR3 sequence: CASSLFLMVTGGPTEAFF. CDR3 nucleotide sequence: TGTGCCAGCAGCTTGTTTTTAATGGTAACAGGGGGTCCCACTGAAGCTTTCTTT.